The next 10 T cell receptor beta chains were all read from a single sample in a study of blood T cells in healthy people across ages. Primers used in a second PCR of roughly 7 to 11 cycles were a sample-barcoded 5' primer and a J-beta primer mix. MiXCR was run by TCRdb on the 5' RACE reads, yielding one entry per CDR3 protein. The repertoire has 650,000 to 1,000,000 distinct CDR3 sequences, 36% of them found once; the top ten carry about an eighth. The sample comprised blood. Receptors originate from a young man in good health.

This clonotype was found many times. The V gene is TRBV20-1, the J gene TRBJ1-5, with 7 bases identical to TRBD1. The CDR3 totals 13 residues. Per germline, CDR1 DFQATT and CDR2 SNEGSKA (reference sequence). Germline trimming cut 5 bases from V and 2 bases from J; bases unmatched to any gene: 3. The CDR3 sequence is CSASGGGNQPQHF. For the CDR3, the DNA is TGCAGTGCTTCAGGGGGTGGCAATCAGCCCCAGCATTTT.

The chain couples TRBV5-1 to TRBJ2-5; D gene unclear. CDR3 length: 14 amino acids. Trimming stripped 0 bases from V and 1 base from J, with 7 bases between. Germline loops: CDR1 SGHRS, CDR2 YFSETQ. The CDR3 coding sequence is TGCGCCAGCAGCTTGGCGAATAGCCAAGAGACCCAGTACTTC. This gives the protein CASSLANSQETQYF.

The chain links TRBV12-3 or TRBV12-4 to TRBJ1-5, with D possibly matching TRBD1 (5 bases). The V end lost 8 bases, the J end lost 2 bases, and 13 bases lay between the germline ends. This CDR3 has 14 amino acids. The CDR3 region has the DNA TGTGCCAGCCAATCGACAGACCGCAATCAGCCCCAGCATTTT. Translated, it gives CASQSTDRNQPQHF.

This clonotype was observed a handful of times. The chain employs TRBV20-1 and TRBJ2-5; D gene uncertain. There are 12 residues in the CDR3. V was shortened by 1 base and J by 2 bases, with 5 bases between the two germline ends. Germline CDR1 reads DFQATT; CDR2 reads SNEGSKA (reference sequence). The CDR3 DNA sequence: TGCAGTGCTAGAGGCATTCAAGAGACCCAGTACTTC. This codes for CSARGIQETQYF.

This clonotype was counted many times. The V gene is TRBV21-1, the J gene TRBJ1-5; the table gives TRBD1 as D, unverified against the DNA. TRBV21-1 is a pseudogene segment. The CDR3 runs 14 residues. The CDR3 protein is CASTSGTWQQPQHF. DNA for the CDR3: TGTGCCAGCACCTCCGGGACGTGGCAACAGCCCCAGCATTTT.

Comments on this clonotype: It may be a read error: a sequence one base away is much more abundant. The chain is built from TRBV4-1 and TRBJ2-7, with 7 bases lining up with TRBD2. The CDR3 totals 12 residues. Germline CDR1 is MGHRA and CDR2 is YSYEKL. Trimming removed 2 bases from V and 11 bases from J; junction bases left unmatched: 6. The DNA for the CDR3 is TGCGCCAGCAGCCAACCGATGGGACTAAAGTACTTC. It codes for CASSQPMGLKYF.

In its sample, this clonotype was seen many times. The chain combines TRBV6-5 with TRBJ2-7; TRBD1 aligns across 8 bases. V was pared by 6 bases and J by 5 bases, with 6 bases of the junction left unmatched. CDR1 MNHEY and CDR2 SVGAGI come from the germline V gene. This CDR3 is 13 amino acids long. Written as DNA, the CDR3 is TGTGCCAGCAGACCCCAGGGGGCCCACGAGCAGTACTTC. It yields the protein CASRPQGAHEQYF.

V is TRBV5-1 and J is TRBJ1-4; no reliable D call. Trimming stripped 2 bases from V and 10 bases from J, with 6 bases between. This CDR3 is built from 11 residues. The germline gives CDR1 SGHRS, CDR2 YFSETQ. CDR3 bases: TGCGCCAGCAGCTTAGAAGGAAAACTGTTTTTT. This sequence encodes CASSLEGKLFF. The full variable domain, its missing parts supplied by reference TRBV5-1 and TRBJ1-4, is KAGVTQTPRYLIKTRGQQVTLSCSPISGHRSVSWYQQTPGQGLQFLFEYFSETQRNKGNFPGRFSGRQFSNSRSEMNVSTLELGDSALYLCASSLEGKLFFGSGTQLSVL.

This chain connects TRBV28 to TRBJ2-7; 10 bases fit TRBD1. CDR1 is MDHEN, CDR2 SYDVKM, per germline. With 4 bases clipped from V and 7 bases from J, the junction kept 13 bases outside the gene matches. The CDR3 has 16 amino acids. The CDR3 spells CASSSPPGQGNNEQYF. The CDR3 nucleotides are TGTGCCAGCAGTTCCCCTCCGGGACAGGGGAACAATGAGCAGTACTTC. The variable domain in full, completed from reference TRBV28 and TRBJ2-7, reads DVKVTQSSRYLVKRTGEKVFLECVQDMDHENMFWYRQDPGLGLRLIYFSYDVKMKEKGDIPEGYSVSREKKERFSLILESASTNQTSMYLCASSSPPGQGNNEQYFGPGTRLTVT.

This clonotype was observed a handful of times. The rearrangement joins TRBV6-6 to TRBJ2-7, with a possible D match to TRBD1 (7 bases). Per the germline V gene, CDR1 is MNHNY and CDR2 is SVGAGI (reference sequence). V lost 0 bases, J lost 4 bases, and 16 bases lay in between. CDR3 length: 16 amino acids. The CDR3 nucleotides read TGTGCCAGCAGTTACTCCGGGGGACAGACTAGTTACGAGCAGTACTTC. Translating gives CASSYSGGQTSYEQYF.